This T cell receptor beta chain came from a study of T cell changes during pregnancy in multiple sclerosis. Sequenced by immunoSEQ multiplex PCR; TCRdb stores in-frame clones only, minus some. Counted here are tens of thousands of clones, almost 95% occurring once; the ten biggest clones make up more than 2%. The germline V gene has CDR1 MNHEY and CDR2 SVGAGI. The CDR3 length is 14 residues. With V trimmed by 5 bases and J by 6 bases, 7 bases remained unmatched. This chain uses TRBV6-5 with TRBJ1-5, with TRBD1 matching over 7 bases. The sequence was collected from a female donor with multiple sclerosis, enrolled in a pregnancy study. The sequences come from peripheral blood, collected after pregnancy. CDR3 DNA sequence: TGTGCCAGCAGTCCCGGGACAGAGATTCAGCCCCAGCATTTT. It translates to CASSPGTEIQPQHF.